These 30 T cell receptor beta chains came from one sample sequenced in a study of blood T cell repertoires in COVID-19. Clones were sequenced by immunoSEQ multiplex PCR, and TCRdb holds only the in-frame ones, with some missing. The sample lists fewer than 200,000 clones, approximately 85% occurring once. The material sequenced was peripheral blood. These receptor sequences come from a man in his sixties who had recovered from COVID-19.

This sequence joins TRBV5-1 and TRBJ1-2; no clear D. The germline V and J ends were trimmed by 1 base and 4 bases, with 14 bases remaining between them. Germline V CDR1 and CDR2: SGHRS, YFSETQ. This CDR3 has 15 amino acids. The CDR3 region has the DNA TGCGCCAGCAGCTTGAATGGGTCCCCAGGCTATGGCTACACCTTC. It yields the protein CASSLNGSPGYGYTF.

V gene TRBV10-3 combines with J gene TRBJ1-6; 7 bases line up with TRBD1. The germline gives CDR1 ENHRY, CDR2 SYGVKD. V was clipped by 7 bases and J by 0 bases; unmatched bases: 6. The CDR3 consists of 16 residues. As DNA, the CDR3 is TGTGCCATCAAATCGGACAGGACCTCCTATAATTCACCCCTCCACTTT. Translation gives CAIKSDRTSYNSPLHF.

A single count supports this clone. The J gene is TRBJ2-7, the V gene TRBV5-1; 7 nucleotides align to TRBD2. V shed 4 bases, J shed 4 bases, and the junction held 8 bases outside the gene matches. The CDR3 totals 14 residues. Germline V gene data show CDR1 as SGHRS and CDR2 as YFSETQ. The CDR3 DNA reads as TGCGCCAGCAGCACCGGGGGAGCGGGGTACGAGCAGTACTTC. Protein sequence: CASSTGGAGYEQYF. The full variable domain, in which reference TRBV5-1 and TRBJ2-7 provide the parts outside the CDR3, is KAGVTQTPRYLIKTRGQQVTLSCSPISGHRSVSWYQQTPGQGLQFLFEYFSETQRNKGNFPGRFSGRQFSNSRSEMNVSTLELGDSALYLCASSTGGAGYEQYFGPGTRLTVT.

The chain is built from TRBV5-6 and TRBJ2-3, with TRBD2 identical over 11 bases. Germline loops: CDR1 SGHDT, CDR2 YYEEEE. Trimming at V came to 0 bases and at J to 6 bases, leaving 9 bases not matched to a gene. The CDR3 sequence is 17 residues long. In DNA, the CDR3 is TGTGCCAGCAGCTTGGTAGCGGGGGGGCCGGGGTCGGATACGCAGTATTTT. Protein: CASSLVAGGPGSDTQYF.

The chain combines TRBV7-2 with TRBJ2-5, with TRBD2 as a possible D gene (7 bases). This CDR3 comprises 14 residues. CDR1 is SGHTA, CDR2 FQGNSA, per germline. V was cut by 3 bases and J by 5 bases, with 13 bases left in between. CDR3 DNA: TGTGCCAGCAGCTTCTCGGCGGGGGCGGAGACCCAGTACTTC. Protein sequence: CASSFSAGAETQYF. Based on the CDR3 plus reference TRBV7-2 and TRBJ2-5, the full variable domain is GAGVSQSPSNKVTEKGKDVELRCDPISGHTALYWYRQSLGQGLEFLIYFQGNSAPDKSGLPSDRFSAERTGGSVSTLTIQRTQQEDSAVYLCASSFSAGAETQYFGPGTRLLVL.

This chain connects TRBV27 to TRBJ1-1; 11 bases map to TRBD1. The CDR3 consists of 16 residues. Germline V CDR1 and CDR2: MNHEY, SMNVEV (reference sequence). The V segment lost 10 bases and the J segment 5 bases; nucleotides outside the gene matches: 15. The chain's CDR3 is CATNPGQGAGGTEAFF. In DNA, the CDR3 is TGTGCCACCAACCCTGGACAGGGGGCTGGTGGGACTGAAGCTTTCTTT.

The chain recombines TRBV5-8 with TRBJ2-5, with D possibly matching TRBD1 (6 bases). CDR1 and CDR2 (germline): SGHTS, YDEGEE. The CDR3 spans 14 residues. Between the trimmed V and J ends, which lost 4 bases and 2 bases, there was a span of 12 bases. The CDR3 sequence is CASSLGTPQETQYF. Here the CDR3 DNA reads TGTGCCAGCAGCCTAGGGACACCTCAAGAGACCCAGTACTTC.

The J gene is TRBJ2-5, the V gene TRBV11-2, with 8 bases identical to TRBD2. CDR1 is SGHAT, CDR2 FQNNGV, per germline. The V and J ends lost 5 bases and 3 bases, in that order; junction bases with no gene match: 5. The CDR3 totals 14 residues. Here the CDR3 reads CASSPSLAEETQYF. CDR3 coding DNA: TGTGCCAGCAGCCCATCACTAGCGGAAGAGACCCAGTACTTC.

The chain combines TRBV11-2 with TRBJ1-1; D unresolved. The germline CDR1 and CDR2 sequences are SGHAT and FQNNGV. CDR3 length: 15 residues. With 1 base removed from V and 0 bases from J, the gap between germline ends came to 9 bases. CDR3 loop: CASSLAAGMNTEAFF. CDR3 nucleotide sequence: TGTGCCAGCAGCTTAGCGGCGGGAATGAACACTGAAGCTTTCTTT.

The chain is built from TRBV6-5 and TRBJ1-2, with 7 positions matching TRBD1. With 10 bases clipped from V and 4 bases from J, the junction kept 6 bases outside the gene matches. CDR1 is MNHEY, CDR2 SVGAGI, per germline. The CDR3 contains 12 residues. CDR3 in amino acids: CATRGQSYGYTF. CDR3 nucleotide sequence: TGTGCCACCCGGGGACAGAGCTATGGCTACACCTTC.

The CDR3 DNA reads as TGTGCCAGCTCACCCGGAGGGGAGGATGGCTACACCTTC. Its translation is CASSPGGEDGYTF. The chain joins TRBV18 to TRBJ1-2; D is possibly TRBD1 (5 bases). The CDR3 runs 13 residues. Germline assignment: CDR1 KGHSH and CDR2 LQKENI. Trimming took off 3 bases at V and 6 bases at J, with 11 bases between the two ends.

The rearrangement links TRBV3-1 (or the pseudogene TRBV3-2) to TRBJ2-2; D is perhaps TRBD1 (6 bases). The CDR3 has 14 amino acids. The V end lost 5 bases, the J end lost 4 bases, and 11 bases lay between the germline ends. Per germline, CDR1 LGHDT and CDR2 YNNKEL (reference sequence). CDR3 DNA: TGTGCCAGCAGCGTAGGGGGATTCACCGGGGAGCTGTTTTTT. Translation: CASSVGGFTGELFF.

The rearrangement links TRBV14 to TRBJ2-2, with unresolved D. Germline CDR1 is SGHDN and CDR2 is FVKESK. This CDR3 has 13 amino acids. V dropped 4 bases and J dropped 6 bases, with 9 bases sitting between them. The CDR3 sequence: CASSPFDSGELFF. The CDR3 bases are TGTGCCAGCAGCCCCTTTGACTCCGGGGAGCTGTTTTTT.

V usage is TRBV5-4 and J usage is TRBJ2-3; D is ambiguous. Germline CDR1 SGHNT, CDR2 YYREEE (reference sequence). This CDR3 is built from 13 residues. Trimming cost V 4 bases and J 0 bases, with 6 bases left between them. CDR3 region: CASSRSSTDTQYF. CDR3 nucleotides: TGTGCCAGCAGCCGGAGTAGCACAGATACGCAGTATTTT. The variable domain in full, with the rest retrieved from reference TRBV5-4 and TRBJ2-3, is ETGVTQSPTHLIKTRGQQVTLRCSSQSGHNTVSWYQQALGQGPQFIFQYYREEENGRGNFPPRFSGLQFPNYSSELNVNALELDDSALYLCASSRSSTDTQYFGPGTRLTVL.

This clone was detected only once. This chain links TRBV5-6 with TRBJ2-3, with 13 bases lining up with TRBD2. CDR3 length: 15 amino acids. Trimming at V came to 2 bases and at J to 7 bases, leaving 4 bases not matched to a gene. Germline V gene sequence: CDR1 SGHDT, CDR2 YYEEEE. In DNA form, the CDR3 reads TGTGCCAGCAGCTTATCGACTAGCGGGGGGTATACGCAGTATTTT. Translated: CASSLSTSGGYTQYF.

The gene calls are TRBV12-5 and TRBJ2-3, with D possibly TRBD1 on 5 matching bases. The CDR3 sequence is 14 residues long. V lost 6 bases to trimming and J lost 1 base, with 11 bases between them. The germline CDR1 and CDR2 sequences are LGHNT and FRNRAP. For the CDR3, the DNA is TGTGCTAGTGGCCTCTTACAGGGCACAGATACGCAGTATTTT. It translates to CASGLLQGTDTQYF.

The CDR3 DNA reads TGTGCCAGCAAGGGGTTTGGCACCGGGGAGCTGTTTTTT. Translated: CASKGFGTGELFF. The chain couples TRBV6-5 to TRBJ2-2; TRBD1 might be the D (5 bases). V lost 7 bases, J lost 4 bases, and 10 bases lay in between. Per the germline V gene, CDR1 is MNHEY and CDR2 is SVGAGI. This CDR3 region has 13 residues.

The rearrangement links TRBV5-1 to TRBJ1-2; the match to TRBD1 covers 10 bases. CDR1 is SGHRS, CDR2 YFSETQ, per germline. With V trimmed by 9 bases and J by 4 bases, 12 bases remained unmatched. CDR3 length: 15 residues. CDR3 protein: CATGTGTGDIYGYTF. In DNA, the CDR3 is TGCGCCACCGGAACCGGGACAGGGGACATCTATGGCTACACCTTC.

The chain combines TRBV7-2 with TRBJ2-5; no reliable D call. The V end was cut by 1 base, the J end by 4 bases, with 16 bases between. CDR3 length: 16 amino acids. In germline, CDR1 is SGHTA, CDR2 FQGNSA. The CDR3 here is CASSLERLGLGETQYF. DNA for the CDR3: TGTGCCAGCAGCTTAGAAAGGCTAGGTTTGGGAGAGACCCAGTACTTC.

The V call is TRBV5-6, the J call TRBJ2-7; D is possibly TRBD1 (5 bases). Deletions cut 4 bases from V and 2 bases from J, with 16 bases between. This CDR3 has 15 residues. In germline, CDR1 is SGHDT, CDR2 YYEEEE. The CDR3 sequence: CASSPDDRDAYEQYF. The CDR3 nucleotides read TGTGCCAGCAGCCCGGATGACAGAGATGCCTACGAGCAGTACTTC.

The rearrangement links TRBV18 to TRBJ1-1; 7 positions match TRBD1. The CDR3 has 16 amino acids. The J segment lost 0 bases and the V segment lost 1 base, leaving 5 bases of the junction unmatched. Germline loops: CDR1 KGHSH, CDR2 LQKENI. CDR3 nucleotides: TGTGCCAGCTCACCACAGGACAGGCTCATGAACACTGAAGCTTTCTTT. It translates to CASSPQDRLMNTEAFF.

The chain uses TRBV5-1 and TRBJ2-3, with a tentative D call TRBD2 (7 bases). CDR1 and CDR2 from the germline V gene are SGHRS and YFSETQ. V shed 5 bases and J shed 6 bases, with 19 bases lying between them. The length of the CDR3 is 15 residues. CDR3 coding DNA: TGCGCCAGCAGGACGGGCGGGGGCCCTGGGGATACGCAGTATTTT. Its translation is CASRTGGGPGDTQYF.

V and J are TRBV12-5 and TRBJ2-1; 10 positions agree with TRBD2. Germline CDR1 is LGHNT and CDR2 is FRNRAP. Trimming at V came to 1 base and at J to 6 bases, leaving 9 bases not matched to a gene. The CDR3 sequence is 17 residues long. The CDR3 sequence: CASGLALAGVLSNEQFF. The DNA of the CDR3 is TGTGCTAGTGGTTTGGCGCTAGCGGGGGTTCTTAGCAATGAGCAGTTCTTC.

For this clone: The junction and the germline gene differ at one end; a read error may be behind it. V usage is TRBV10-2 and J usage is TRBJ2-7; TRBD2 might be the D (5 bases). CDR3 size: 12 residues. Germline lookup yields CDR1 WSHSY and CDR2 SAAADI. CDR3 loop: CASTEGEYAQYF. In nucleotides, the CDR3 is TGCGCCAGCACCGAGGGAGAGTACGCGCAGTACTTC.

This clone occurred once. This rearrangement joins TRBV10-2 to TRBJ1-2; 8 bases match TRBD1. Germline values: CDR1 WSHSY, CDR2 SAAADI. With 7 bases clipped from V and 8 bases from J, the junction kept 12 bases outside the gene matches. The CDR3 contains 14 residues. The CDR3 coding sequence is TGCGCCAGCACTTACGGACAGGGAGTACAGGGCTACACCTTC. Protein product: CASTYGQGVQGYTF.

The gene calls are TRBV19 and TRBJ2-7, with 7 bases that match TRBD1. V was clipped by 7 bases and J by 2 bases; unmatched bases: 5. There are 13 residues in the CDR3. Germline V CDR1 and CDR2: LNHDA, SQIVND (reference sequence). The CDR3 DNA sequence: TGTGCCAGTAAGGTGACAGGGACCTACGAGCAGTACTTC. Its protein is CASKVTGTYEQYF.

This clone has only one observation. The rearrangement joins TRBV5-1 to TRBJ1-2; tentative D call: TRBD1 (5 bases). Germline values: CDR1 SGHRS, CDR2 YFSETQ. The CDR3 is 13 amino acids. V lost 1 base and J 9 bases, leaving 13 bases between the germline ends. CDR3 region: CASSLPTQASYTF. CDR3 nucleotides: TGCGCCAGCAGCTTGCCTACACAGGCGAGCTACACCTTC.

Written as DNA, the CDR3 is TGTGCCACCAGTGACAGGAGACAGGGGGCCTACGAGCAGTACTTC. This codes for CATSDRRQGAYEQYF. The genes are TRBV24-1 and TRBJ2-7, with 9 nucleotides matching TRBD1. CDR1 is KGHDR and CDR2 is SFDVKD in the germline V gene. This CDR3 has 15 residues. Germline trimming cut 4 bases from V and 2 bases from J; bases unmatched to any gene: 5.

V gene TRBV20-1 combines with J gene TRBJ2-5; D gene ambiguous. Germline CDR1 is DFQATT and CDR2 is SNEGSKA (reference sequence). The CDR3 loop spans 10 amino acids. Trimming took off 6 bases at V and 5 bases at J, with 7 bases between the two ends. CDR3 nucleotides: TGCAGTGCGCAGGCGGAGACCCAGTACTTC. Its protein product is CSAQAETQYF.

V and J are TRBV3-1 (or the pseudogene TRBV3-2) and TRBJ2-5; unclear D gene. Germline V gene sequence: CDR1 LGHDT, CDR2 YNNKEL (reference sequence). The CDR3 sequence is 14 residues long. The germline V and J ends were trimmed by 3 bases and 2 bases, with 10 bases remaining between them. CDR3 loop: CASSHVPEQETQYF. For the CDR3, the DNA is TGTGCCAGCAGCCATGTGCCAGAACAAGAGACCCAGTACTTC.